This TCR beta chain was captured in a study of spatial heterogeneity in lung cancer. On the study more broadly: Matched bulk RNA-seq gave a T cell module score that correlated strongly with tumor-region TCR transcript counts.

Study-level results: How many expanded intratumoral alpha and beta TCRs were present tracked the tumor mutation count, which was a count of nonsynonymous mutations.

Judged by abundance, this clonotype is medium-sized. Its target is not known. Time point specified: sample taken at primary tumor resection. From tumor, nontumor lung or frozen PBMC, whole RNA was taken unsorted for sequencing. V shed 3 bases and J shed 5 bases, with 6 bases lying between them. Germline V gives CDR1 MNHEY, CDR2 SMNVEV (reference sequence). The CDR3 extends over 12 amino acids. TCR cDNA molecules each carried a unique molecular identifier. TCRdb fed the 5' RACE reads into MiXCR, producing one record per CDR3 protein. The sample lists 2,000 to 3,000 distinct CDR3 sequences; 12% to 15% were seen once.

The clonotype was recovered from a male donor with early-stage non-small cell lung cancer. The source was lung tumor tissue, collected at surgery. V usage is TRBV27 and J usage is TRBJ2-3; unclear D gene. The CDR3 nucleotides are TGTGCCAGCAGTTTGGGCAGAGATACGCAGTATTTT. Its translation is CASSLGRDTQYF.